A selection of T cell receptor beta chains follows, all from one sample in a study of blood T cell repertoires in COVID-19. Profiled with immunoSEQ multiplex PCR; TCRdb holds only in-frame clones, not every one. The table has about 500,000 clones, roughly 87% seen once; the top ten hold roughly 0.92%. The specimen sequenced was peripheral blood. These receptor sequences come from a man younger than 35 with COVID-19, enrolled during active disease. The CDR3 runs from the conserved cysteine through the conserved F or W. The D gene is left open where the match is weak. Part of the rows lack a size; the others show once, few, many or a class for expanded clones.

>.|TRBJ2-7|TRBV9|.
CASSVGSGAGRPYEQYF
TGTGCCAGCAGCGTAGGCTCCGGGGCGGGAAGGCCTTACGAGCAGTACTTC
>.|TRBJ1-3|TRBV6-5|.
CASSYGDKSSGNTIYF
TGTGCCAGCAGTTACGGGGACAAATCCTCTGGAAACACCATATATTTT
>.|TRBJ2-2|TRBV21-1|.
CASRPEREGNTGELFF
TGTGCCAGCAGACCTGAGCGGGAGGGTAACACCGGGGAGCTGTTTTTT
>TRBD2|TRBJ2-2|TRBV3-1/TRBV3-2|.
CASSLQRGNTGELFF
TGTGCCAGCAGCCTTCAGCGGGGGAACACCGGGGAGCTGTTTTTT
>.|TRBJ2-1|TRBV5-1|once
CASSFRRNEQFF
TGCGCCAGTTCGTTCAGGAGGAATGAGCAGTTCTTC
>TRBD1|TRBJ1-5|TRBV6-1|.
CASSDKRTGAEGQPQHF
TGTGCCAGCAGTGACAAACGGACAGGGGCTGAGGGGCAGCCCCAGCATTTT
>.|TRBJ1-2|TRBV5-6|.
CASSLRGNYGYTF
TGTGCCAGCAGCTTGCGGGGAAACTATGGCTACACCTTC
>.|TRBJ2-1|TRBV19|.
CASSMLAHSYNEQFF
TGTGCCAGTAGTATGCTAGCGCATTCCTACAATGAGCAGTTCTTC
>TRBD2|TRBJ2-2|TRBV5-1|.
CASSRREENTGELFF
TGCGCCAGCAGCCGGCGGGAGGAGAACACCGGGGAGCTGTTTTTT
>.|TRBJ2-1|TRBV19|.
CASSMSSYNEQFF
TGTGCCAGTAGTATGAGCTCCTACAATGAGCAGTTCTTC
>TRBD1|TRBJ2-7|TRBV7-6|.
CASSGTGGGSYEQYF
TGTGCCAGCAGCGGTACAGGGGGCGGTTCCTACGAGCAGTACTTC
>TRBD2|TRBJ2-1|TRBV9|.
CASSPVGTSEVQFF
TGTGCCAGCAGCCCCGTAGGTACTAGCGAGGTTCAGTTCTTC
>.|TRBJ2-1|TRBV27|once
CASSPSGWSGQFF
TGTGCCAGCAGTCCGTCAGGTTGGTCCGGGCAGTTCTTC
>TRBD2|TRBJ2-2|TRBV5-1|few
CASSLALAGYTGELFF
TGCGCCAGCAGCTTGGCGCTAGCGGGTTACACCGGGGAGCTGTTTTTT
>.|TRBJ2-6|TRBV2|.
CASSPDSPMSGANVLTF
TGTGCCAGCAGCCCCGACAGTCCAATGTCTGGGGCCAACGTCCTGACTTTC
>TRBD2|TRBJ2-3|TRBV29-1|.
CSVGKPTSGRTDTQYF
TGCAGCGTTGGAAAGCCCACTAGCGGACGCACAGATACGCAGTATTTT
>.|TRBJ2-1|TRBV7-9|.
CASSLWDNYNEQFF
TGTGCCAGCAGCTTATGGGACAACTACAATGAGCAGTTCTTC
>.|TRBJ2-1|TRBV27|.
CASSLRWQGLRHEQFF
TGTGCCAGCAGTTTACGGTGGCAGGGGTTAAGACATGAGCAGTTCTTC
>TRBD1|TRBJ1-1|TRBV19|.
CASSLRFRTGGAEAFF
TGTGCCAGTAGTCTGAGGTTCCGGACAGGGGGCGCAGAAGCTTTCTTT
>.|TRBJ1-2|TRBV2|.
CASNDQGYYGYTF
TGTGCCAGCAACGACCAGGGTTACTATGGCTACACCTTC
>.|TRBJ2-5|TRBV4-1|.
CASSPPRSGETQYF
TGCGCCAGCAGCCCCCCCCGGTCCGGAGAGACCCAGTACTTC
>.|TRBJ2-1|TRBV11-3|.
CASSRDRIYNEQFF
TGTGCCAGCAGCCGTGACAGGATCTACAATGAGCAGTTCTTC
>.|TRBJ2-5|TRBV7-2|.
CASSSPTVYQETQYF
TGTGCCAGCAGCTCACCGACAGTGTACCAAGAGACCCAGTACTTC
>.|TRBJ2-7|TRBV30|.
CAWSSSRAAYEQYF
TGTGCCTGGAGTTCCTCCAGGGCGGCCTACGAGCAGTACTTC
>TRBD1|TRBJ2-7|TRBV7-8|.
CASSLGTGGFEQYF
TGTGCCAGCAGCCTAGGGACAGGGGGATTCGAGCAGTACTTC
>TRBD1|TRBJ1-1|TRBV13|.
CTSSSPGTGRSEAFF
TGTACCAGCAGCTCCCCCGGGACAGGGAGGTCTGAAGCTTTCTTT
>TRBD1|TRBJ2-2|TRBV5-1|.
CASKQGADTGELFF
TGCGCCAGCAAACAGGGGGCCGACACCGGGGAGCTGTTTTTT
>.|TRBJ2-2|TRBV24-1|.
CATSDQTTGELFF
TGTGCCACCAGTGACCAAACTACCGGGGAGCTGTTTTTT
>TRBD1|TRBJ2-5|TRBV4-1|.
CASSHLQGVGETQYF
TGCGCCAGCAGCCACTTACAGGGGGTCGGAGAGACCCAGTACTTC
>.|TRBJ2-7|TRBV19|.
CASSIRTGTYEQYF
TGTGCCAGTAGTATCCGAACAGGTACCTACGAGCAGTACTTC
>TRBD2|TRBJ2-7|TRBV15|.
CATSTHPSGALYEQYF
TGTGCCACCAGCACCCACCCAAGCGGGGCTTTATACGAGCAGTACTTC
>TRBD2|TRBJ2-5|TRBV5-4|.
CASTYSLAGEETQYF
TGTGCCAGCACCTATTCACTAGCGGGAGAAGAGACCCAGTACTTC
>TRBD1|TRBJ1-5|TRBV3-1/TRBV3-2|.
CASSQIPGQGANQPQHF
TGTGCCAGCAGCCAAATCCCGGGACAGGGTGCCAATCAGCCCCAGCATTTT
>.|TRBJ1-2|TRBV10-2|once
CASSEFRVIYGYTF
TGCGCCAGCAGTGAGTTCCGGGTTATCTATGGCTACACCTTC
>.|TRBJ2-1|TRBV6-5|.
CASKDIVTSYNEQFF
TGTGCCAGCAAGGACATCGTAACCTCCTACAATGAGCAGTTCTTC
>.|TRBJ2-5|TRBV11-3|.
CASSQGGGETQYF
TGTGCCAGCAGCCAAGGGGGGGGAGAGACCCAGTACTTC
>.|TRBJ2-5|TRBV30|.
CAWGKGAAQETQYF
TGTGCCTGGGGGAAAGGGGCAGCGCAAGAGACCCAGTACTTC
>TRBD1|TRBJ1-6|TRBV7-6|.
CASSLQGANSPLHF
TGTGCCAGCAGCTTACAGGGGGCGAATTCACCCCTCCACTTT
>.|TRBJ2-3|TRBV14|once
CASGGLTSGDTQYF
TGTGCCAGCGGGGGACTCACCTCCGGAGATACGCAGTATTTT
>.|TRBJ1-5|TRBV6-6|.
CASSPHSGGQVYNQPQHF
TGTGCCAGCAGTCCCCATTCGGGGGGCCAAGTTTACAATCAGCCCCAGCATTTT